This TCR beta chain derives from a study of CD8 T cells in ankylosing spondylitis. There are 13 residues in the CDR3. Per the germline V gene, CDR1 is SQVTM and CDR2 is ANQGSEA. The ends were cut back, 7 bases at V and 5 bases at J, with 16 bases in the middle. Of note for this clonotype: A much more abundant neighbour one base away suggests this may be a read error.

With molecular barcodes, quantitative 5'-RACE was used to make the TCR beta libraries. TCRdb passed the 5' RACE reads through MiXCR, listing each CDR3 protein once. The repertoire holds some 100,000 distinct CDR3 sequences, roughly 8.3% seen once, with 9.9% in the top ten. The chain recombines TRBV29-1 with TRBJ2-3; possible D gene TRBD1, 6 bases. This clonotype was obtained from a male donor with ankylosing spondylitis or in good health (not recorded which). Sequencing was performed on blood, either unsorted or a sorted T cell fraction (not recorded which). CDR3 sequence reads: CSAAETGEDTQYF. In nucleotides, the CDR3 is TGCAGCGCTGCAGAGACAGGAGAAGATACGCAGTATTTT.